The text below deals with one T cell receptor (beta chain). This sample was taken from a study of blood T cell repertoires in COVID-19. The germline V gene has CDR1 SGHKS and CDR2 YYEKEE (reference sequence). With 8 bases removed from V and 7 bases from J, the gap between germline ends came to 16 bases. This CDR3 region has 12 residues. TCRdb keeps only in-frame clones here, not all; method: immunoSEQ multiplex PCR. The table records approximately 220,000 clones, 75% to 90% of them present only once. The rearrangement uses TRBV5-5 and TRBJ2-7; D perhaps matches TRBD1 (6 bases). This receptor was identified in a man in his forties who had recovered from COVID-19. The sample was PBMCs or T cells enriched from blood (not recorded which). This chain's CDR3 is CASLTPQGEQYF. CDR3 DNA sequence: TGTGCCAGTCTCACCCCCCAGGGGGAGCAGTACTTC.